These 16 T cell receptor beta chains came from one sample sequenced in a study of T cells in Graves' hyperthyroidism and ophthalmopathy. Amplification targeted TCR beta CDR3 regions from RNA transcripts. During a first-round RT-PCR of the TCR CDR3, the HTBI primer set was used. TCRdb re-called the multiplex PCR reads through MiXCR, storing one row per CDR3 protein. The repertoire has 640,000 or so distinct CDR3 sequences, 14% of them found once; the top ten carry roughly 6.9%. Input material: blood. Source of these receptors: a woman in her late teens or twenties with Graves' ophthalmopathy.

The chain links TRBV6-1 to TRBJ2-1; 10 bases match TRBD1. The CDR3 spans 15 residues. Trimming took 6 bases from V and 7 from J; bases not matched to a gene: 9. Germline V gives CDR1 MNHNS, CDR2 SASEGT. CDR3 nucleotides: TGTGCCAGCAGGTTTGGGACAGGGGAGGAAAATGAGCAGTTCTTC. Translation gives CASRFGTGEENEQFF.

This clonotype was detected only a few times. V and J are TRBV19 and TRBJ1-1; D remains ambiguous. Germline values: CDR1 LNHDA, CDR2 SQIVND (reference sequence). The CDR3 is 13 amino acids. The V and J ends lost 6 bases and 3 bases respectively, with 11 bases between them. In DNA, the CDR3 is TGTGCCAGTAGAAAGTTCCAGGACACTGAAGCTTTCTTT. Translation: CASRKFQDTEAFF.

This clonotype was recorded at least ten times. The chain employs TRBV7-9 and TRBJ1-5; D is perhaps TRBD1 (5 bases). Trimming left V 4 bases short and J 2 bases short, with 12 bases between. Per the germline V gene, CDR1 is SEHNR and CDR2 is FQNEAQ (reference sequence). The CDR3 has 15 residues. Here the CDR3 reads CASSSGTIGNQPQHF. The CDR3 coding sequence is TGTGCCAGCAGCTCTGGGACGATAGGCAATCAGCCCCAGCATTTT. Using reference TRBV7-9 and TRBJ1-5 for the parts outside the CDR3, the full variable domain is DTGVSQNPRHKITKRGQNVTFRCDPISEHNRLYWYRQTLGQGPEFLTYFQNEAQLEKSRLLSDRFSAERPKGSFSTLEIQRTEQGDSAMYLCASSSGTIGNQPQHFGDGTRLSIL.

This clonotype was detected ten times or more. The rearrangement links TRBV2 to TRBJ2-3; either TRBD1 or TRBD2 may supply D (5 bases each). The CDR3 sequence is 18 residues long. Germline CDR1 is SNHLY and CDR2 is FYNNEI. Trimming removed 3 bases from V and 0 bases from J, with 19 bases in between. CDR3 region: CASSDQGVMRLSTDTQYF. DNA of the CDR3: TGTGCCAGCAGTGATCAAGGGGTTATGAGACTAAGCACAGATACGCAGTATTTT.

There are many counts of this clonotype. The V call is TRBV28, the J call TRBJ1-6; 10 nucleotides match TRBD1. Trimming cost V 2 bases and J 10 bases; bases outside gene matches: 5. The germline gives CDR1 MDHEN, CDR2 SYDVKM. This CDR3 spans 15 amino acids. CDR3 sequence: CASSLGQGVGSPLHF. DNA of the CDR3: TGTGCCAGCAGTTTAGGACAGGGGGTAGGCTCACCCCTCCACTTT.

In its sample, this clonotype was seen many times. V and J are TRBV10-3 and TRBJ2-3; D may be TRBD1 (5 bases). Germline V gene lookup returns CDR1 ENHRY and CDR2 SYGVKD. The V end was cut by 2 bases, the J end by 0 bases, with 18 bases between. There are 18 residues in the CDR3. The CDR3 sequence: CAISENRQTAGSTDTQYF. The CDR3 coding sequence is TGTGCCATCAGTGAGAATCGACAGACCGCCGGTAGCACAGATACGCAGTATTTT.

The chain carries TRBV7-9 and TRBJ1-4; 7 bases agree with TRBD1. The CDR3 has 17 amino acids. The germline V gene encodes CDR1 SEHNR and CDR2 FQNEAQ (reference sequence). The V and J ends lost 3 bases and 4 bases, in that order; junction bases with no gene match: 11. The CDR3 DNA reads TGTGCCAGCAGCTTGGCGACAGGGAAGAGGATTAATGAAAAACTGTTTTTT. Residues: CASSLATGKRINEKLFF.

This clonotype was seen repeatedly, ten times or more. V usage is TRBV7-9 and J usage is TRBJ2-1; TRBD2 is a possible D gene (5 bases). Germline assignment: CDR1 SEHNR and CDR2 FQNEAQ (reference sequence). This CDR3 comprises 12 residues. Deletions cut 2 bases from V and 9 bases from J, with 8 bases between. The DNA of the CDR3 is TGTGCCAGCAGCTTATCTACTAGTGAGCAGTTCTTC. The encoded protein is CASSLSTSEQFF.

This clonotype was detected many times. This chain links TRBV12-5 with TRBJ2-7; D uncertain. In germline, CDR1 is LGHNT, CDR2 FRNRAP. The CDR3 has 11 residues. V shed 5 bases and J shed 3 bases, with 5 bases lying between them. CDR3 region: CASGAVYEQYF. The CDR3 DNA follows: TGTGCTAGTGGTGCGGTCTACGAGCAGTACTTC.

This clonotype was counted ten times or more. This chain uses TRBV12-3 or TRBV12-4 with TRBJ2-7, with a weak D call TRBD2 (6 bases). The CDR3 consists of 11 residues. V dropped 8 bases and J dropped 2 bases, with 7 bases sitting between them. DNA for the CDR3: TGTGCCAGCGGAGGGCCCTACGAGCAGTACTTC. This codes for CASGGPYEQYF.

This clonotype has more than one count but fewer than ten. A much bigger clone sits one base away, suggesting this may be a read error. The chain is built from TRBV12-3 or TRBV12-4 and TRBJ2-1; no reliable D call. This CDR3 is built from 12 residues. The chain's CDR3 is CASSFVYNGQFF. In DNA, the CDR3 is TGTGCCAGCAGTTTTGTTTACAATGGGCAGTTCTTC.

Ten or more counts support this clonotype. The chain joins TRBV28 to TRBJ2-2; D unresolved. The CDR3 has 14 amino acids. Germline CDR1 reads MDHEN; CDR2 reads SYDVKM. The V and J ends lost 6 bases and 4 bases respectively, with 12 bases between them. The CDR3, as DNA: TGTGCCAGCAGCGCACTGTTGTCCACCGGGGAGCTGTTTTTT. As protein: CASSALLSTGELFF.

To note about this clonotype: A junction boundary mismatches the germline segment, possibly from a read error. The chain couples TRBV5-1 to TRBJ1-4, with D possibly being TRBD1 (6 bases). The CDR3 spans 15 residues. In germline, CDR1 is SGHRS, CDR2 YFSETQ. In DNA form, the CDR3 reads TGTGCCAGCAGCTTGGACACAGGGAAGGGGGAAAAACTGTTTTTT. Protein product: CASSLDTGKGEKLFF.

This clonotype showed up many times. The chain's CDR3 is CASRTGTGGKWKNSPLHF. The DNA for the CDR3 is TGTGCCAGCAGGACCGGGACAGGGGGCAAGTGGAAAAATTCACCCCTCCACTTT. The V gene is TRBV28, the J gene TRBJ1-6; 12 bases align to TRBD1. The CDR3 extends over 18 amino acids. Germline V lookup: CDR1 MDHEN, CDR2 SYDVKM. With 6 bases clipped from V and 7 bases from J, the junction kept 13 bases outside the gene matches.

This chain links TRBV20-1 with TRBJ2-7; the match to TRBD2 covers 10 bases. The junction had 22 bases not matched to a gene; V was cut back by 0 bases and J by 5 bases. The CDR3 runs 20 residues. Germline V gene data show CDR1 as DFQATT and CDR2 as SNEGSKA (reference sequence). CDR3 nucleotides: TGCAGTGCTAGAGATCCTGGGACTAGCGCCTCGGAGGGGGGGTTCCACGAGCAGTACTTC. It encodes CSARDPGTSASEGGFHEQYF.

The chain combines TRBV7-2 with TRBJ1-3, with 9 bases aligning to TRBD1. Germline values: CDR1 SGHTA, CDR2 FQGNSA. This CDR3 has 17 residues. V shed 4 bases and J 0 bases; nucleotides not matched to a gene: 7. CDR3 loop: CASSSYRGPISGNTIYF. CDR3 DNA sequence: TGTGCCAGCAGCTCGTACAGGGGGCCGATCTCTGGAAACACCATATATTTT.